Listed here are 9 T cell receptor beta chains from one sample, sequenced in a study of blood T cell repertoires in COVID-19. This table comes from immunoSEQ multiplex PCR, and its TCRdb copy is limited to in-frame clones, with some not included. In the table there are roughly 250,000 clones, 86% of which are singletons. Sequenced: peripheral blood. The receptors come from a woman aged 25 to 39 with COVID-19, enrolled during active disease.

The rearrangement uses TRBV11-2 and TRBJ2-7, with D tentatively TRBD2 (6 bases). From germline, CDR1 is SGHAT and CDR2 FQNNGV. The CDR3 spans 11 residues. V shed 5 bases and J shed 7 bases, with 9 bases lying between them. This chain's CDR3 is CASSAGGEQYF. Written as DNA, the CDR3 is TGTGCCAGCAGCGCTGGGGGGGAGCAGTACTTC.

This clone was seen only a few times. Other DNA sequences in this sample translate to the same CDR3. V is TRBV2 and J is TRBJ2-1, with 11 bases matching TRBD2. The CDR3 is made up of 15 amino acids. Germline assignment: CDR1 SNHLY and CDR2 FYNNEI. Trimming cost V 6 bases and J 2 bases; bases outside gene matches: 3. CDR3 DNA sequence: TGTGCCAGCAGGGTAGCGGGGGGGGCCTACAATGAGCAGTTCTTC. Encoded protein: CASRVAGGAYNEQFF.

This sequence joins TRBV7-9 and TRBJ2-7; TRBD1 aligns across 7 bases. J lost 5 bases, V lost 6 bases, and 7 bases had no gene match. This CDR3 spans 13 amino acids. CDR1 and CDR2 from the germline V gene are SEHNR and FQNEAQ (reference sequence). The CDR3 nucleotides read TGTGCCAGCAGTCAGTCGAGGGGGCACGAGCAGTACTTC. It specifies CASSQSRGHEQYF.

Sample share makes this clone medium-sized. The V call is TRBV6-5, the J call TRBJ1-2; D remains unclear. V dropped 0 bases and J dropped 6 bases, with 11 bases sitting between them. Germline values: CDR1 MNHEY, CDR2 SVGAGI. The CDR3 extends over 14 amino acids. This CDR3 is CASSYSSLEHGYTF. CDR3 in DNA: TGTGCCAGCAGTTACTCGAGTTTAGAGCATGGCTACACCTTC.

In this sample, this clone turned up once. J is TRBJ1-6 and V is TRBV4-1, with TRBD1 matching over 7 bases. The length of the CDR3 is 15 residues. The junction had 3 bases not matched to a gene; V was cut back by 4 bases and J by 3 bases. Per the germline V gene, CDR1 is MGHRA and CDR2 is YSYEKL. The CDR3 is CASSPGQDYNSPLHF. As DNA, the CDR3 is TGCGCCAGCAGCCCAGGACAGGACTATAATTCACCCCTCCACTTT.

CDR3 protein: CASSLGTSEETQYF. The CDR3, as DNA: TGCGCCAGCAGCTTGGGCACCTCGGAGGAGACCCAGTACTTC. This chain links TRBV5-1 with TRBJ2-5; D gene uncertain. V lost 0 bases to trimming and J lost 5 bases, with 11 bases between them. The length of the CDR3 is 14 residues. CDR1 is SGHRS and CDR2 is YFSETQ in the germline V gene.

The chain joins TRBV3-1 (or the pseudogene TRBV3-2) to TRBJ2-7; D is perhaps TRBD2 (5 bases). The CDR3 loop spans 13 amino acids. Trimming stripped 3 bases from V and 6 bases from J, with 12 bases between. Germline loops: CDR1 LGHDT, CDR2 YNNKEL (reference sequence). Here the CDR3 DNA reads TGTGCCAGCAGCCAGGGTCTAGCATCCGAGCAGTACTTC. Its translation is CASSQGLASEQYF.

The rearrangement uses TRBV25-1 and TRBJ2-7, with 10 positions matching TRBD2. Per the germline V gene, CDR1 is MGHDK and CDR2 is SYGVNS. The V segment lost 2 bases and the J segment 3 bases; nucleotides outside the gene matches: 10. CDR3 length: 17 amino acids. CDR3 nucleotide sequence: TGTGCCAGCAGTGAACCAATTACTAGCGGGGTCGGCTACGAGCAGTACTTC. Its translation: CASSEPITSGVGYEQYF.

The V and J genes are TRBV6-1 and TRBJ1-2; TRBD1 aligns across 8 bases. Germline V lookup: CDR1 MNHNS, CDR2 SASEGT. J gave up 8 bases and V 0 bases, and 5 bases lay outside the gene matches. There are 14 residues in the CDR3. The CDR3 loop is CASSEADRVLGYTF. In DNA, the CDR3 is TGTGCCAGCAGTGAAGCGGACAGGGTTCTCGGCTACACCTTC.